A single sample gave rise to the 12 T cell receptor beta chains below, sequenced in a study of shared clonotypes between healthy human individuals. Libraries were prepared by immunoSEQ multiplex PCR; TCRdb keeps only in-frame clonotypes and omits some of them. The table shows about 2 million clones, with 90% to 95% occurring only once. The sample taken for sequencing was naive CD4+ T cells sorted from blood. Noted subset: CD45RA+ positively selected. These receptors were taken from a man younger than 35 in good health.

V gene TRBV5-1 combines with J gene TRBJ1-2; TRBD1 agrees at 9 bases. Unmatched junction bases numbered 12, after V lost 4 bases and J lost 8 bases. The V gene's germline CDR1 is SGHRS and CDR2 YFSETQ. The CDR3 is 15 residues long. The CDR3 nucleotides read TGCGCCAGCAGCGTTGGACAGGGGACTTTGTGGGGCTACACCTTC. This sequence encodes CASSVGQGTLWGYTF.

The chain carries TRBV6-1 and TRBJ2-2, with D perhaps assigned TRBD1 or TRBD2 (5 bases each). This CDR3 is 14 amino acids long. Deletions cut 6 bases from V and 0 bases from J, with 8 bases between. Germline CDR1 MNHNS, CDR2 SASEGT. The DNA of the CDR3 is TGTGCCAGCAGACCGGGGCCGAACACCGGGGAGCTGTTTTTT. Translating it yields CASRPGPNTGELFF.

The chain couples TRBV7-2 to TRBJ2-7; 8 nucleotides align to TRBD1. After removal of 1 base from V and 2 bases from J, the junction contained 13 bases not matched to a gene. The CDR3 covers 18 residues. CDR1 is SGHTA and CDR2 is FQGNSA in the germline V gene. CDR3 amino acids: CASSLVHPQGAGPYEQYF. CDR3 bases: TGTGCCAGCAGCTTAGTGCACCCCCAGGGGGCAGGCCCCTACGAGCAGTACTTC.

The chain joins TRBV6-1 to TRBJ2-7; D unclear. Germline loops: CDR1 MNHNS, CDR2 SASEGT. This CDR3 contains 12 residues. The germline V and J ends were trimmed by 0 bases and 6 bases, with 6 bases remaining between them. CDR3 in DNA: TGTGCCAGCAGTGAAGCGCTTCCCGAGCAGTACTTC. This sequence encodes CASSEALPEQYF.

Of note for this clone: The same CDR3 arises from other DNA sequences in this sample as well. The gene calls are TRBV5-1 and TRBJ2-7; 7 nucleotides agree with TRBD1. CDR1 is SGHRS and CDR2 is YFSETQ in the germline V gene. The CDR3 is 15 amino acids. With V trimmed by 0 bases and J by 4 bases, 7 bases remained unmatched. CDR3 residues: CASSLGGTADYEQYF. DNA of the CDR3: TGCGCCAGCAGCTTGGGGGGGACAGCAGATTACGAGCAGTACTTC.

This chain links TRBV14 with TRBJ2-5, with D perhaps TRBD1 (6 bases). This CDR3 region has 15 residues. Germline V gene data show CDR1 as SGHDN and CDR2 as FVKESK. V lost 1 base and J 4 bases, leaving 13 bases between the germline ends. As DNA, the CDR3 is TGTGCCAGCAGCCAAGTGTTGGACAGCCGAGAGACCCAGTACTTC. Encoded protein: CASSQVLDSRETQYF.

The CDR3 reads CASTKGGFSTFNTQYF. CDR3 nucleotide sequence: TGCGCCAGCACCAAAGGGGGATTCTCAACCTTTAATACGCAGTATTTT. The genes are TRBV5-1 and TRBJ2-3, with TRBD1 as a possible D gene (6 bases). V was cut by 6 bases and J by 7 bases, with 24 bases left in between. Germline CDR1 is SGHRS and CDR2 is YFSETQ. The CDR3 has 16 residues.

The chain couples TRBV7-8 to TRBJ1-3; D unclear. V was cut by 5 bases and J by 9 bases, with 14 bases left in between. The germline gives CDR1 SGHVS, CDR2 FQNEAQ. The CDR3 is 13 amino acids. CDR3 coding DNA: TGTGCCAGCAGCCCTCAGAAGTCTCCCACCATATATTTT. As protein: CASSPQKSPTIYF. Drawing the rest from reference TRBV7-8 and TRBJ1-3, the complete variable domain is GAGVSQSPRYKVAKRGQDVALRCDPISGHVSLFWYQQALGQGPEFLTYFQNEAQLDKSGLPSDRFFAERPEGSVSTLKIQRTQQEDSAVYLCASSPQKSPTIYFGEGSWLTVV.

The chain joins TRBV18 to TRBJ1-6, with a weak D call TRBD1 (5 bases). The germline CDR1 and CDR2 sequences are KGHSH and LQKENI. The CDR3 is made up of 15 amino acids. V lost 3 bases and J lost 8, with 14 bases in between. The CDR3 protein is CASSPLVGDDSPLHF. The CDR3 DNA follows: TGTGCCAGCTCACCCCTCGTGGGGGACGATTCACCCCTCCACTTT.

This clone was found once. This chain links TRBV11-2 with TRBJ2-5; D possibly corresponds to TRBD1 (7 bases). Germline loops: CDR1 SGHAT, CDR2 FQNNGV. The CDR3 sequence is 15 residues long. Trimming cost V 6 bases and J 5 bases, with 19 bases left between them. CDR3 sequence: CASRRQGGVKETQYF. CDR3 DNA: TGTGCCAGCAGGCGACAGGGAGGTGTCAAGGAGACCCAGTACTTC.

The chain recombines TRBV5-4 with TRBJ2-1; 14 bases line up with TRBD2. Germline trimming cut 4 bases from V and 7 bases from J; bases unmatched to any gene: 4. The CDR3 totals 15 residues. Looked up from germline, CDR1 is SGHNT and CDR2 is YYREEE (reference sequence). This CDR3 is CASSPGTSGSNEQFF. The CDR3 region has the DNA TGTGCCAGCAGCCCGGGGACTAGCGGGAGTAATGAGCAGTTCTTC.

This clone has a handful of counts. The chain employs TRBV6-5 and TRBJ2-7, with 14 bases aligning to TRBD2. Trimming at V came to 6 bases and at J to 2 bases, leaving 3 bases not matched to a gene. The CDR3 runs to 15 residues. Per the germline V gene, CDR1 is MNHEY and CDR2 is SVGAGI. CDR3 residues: CASRRTSGGTYEQYF. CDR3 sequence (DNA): TGTGCCAGCAGGCGGACTAGCGGGGGGACCTACGAGCAGTACTTC.